The clone carrying this T cell receptor beta chain has at least ten counts. These data originate in a study of identical twins. The CDR3 totals 12 residues. The V end lost 6 bases, the J end lost 6 bases, and 11 bases lay between the germline ends. Using its own MiXCR run on the 5' RACE reads, TCRdb lists one record per CDR3 protein. The data contain some 210,000 distinct CDR3 sequences, more than 15% of them singletons. The data also belong to a second study, concerning T cells expressing NK-cell markers.

The sample comprised CD8+ T cells sorted from blood. This sequence joins TRBV12-3 or TRBV12-4 and TRBJ1-1, with D possibly matching TRBD1 (6 bases). This TCR derives from a young woman in good health. The CDR3 coding sequence is TGTGCCAGCAGCCTACAGGGAGCTGAAGCTTTCTTT. It is translated as CASSLQGAEAFF.